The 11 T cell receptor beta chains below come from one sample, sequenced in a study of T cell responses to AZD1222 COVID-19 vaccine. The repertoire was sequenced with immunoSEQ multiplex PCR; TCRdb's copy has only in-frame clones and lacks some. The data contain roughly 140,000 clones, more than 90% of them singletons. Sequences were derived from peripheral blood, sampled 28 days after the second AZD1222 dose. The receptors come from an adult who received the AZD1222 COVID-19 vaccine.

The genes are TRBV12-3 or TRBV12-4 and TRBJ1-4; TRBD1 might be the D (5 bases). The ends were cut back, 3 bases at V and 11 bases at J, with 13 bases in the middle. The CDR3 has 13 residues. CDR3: CASSFREGTKLFF. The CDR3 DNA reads TGTGCCAGCAGTTTTCGCGAGGGGACCAAACTGTTTTTT.

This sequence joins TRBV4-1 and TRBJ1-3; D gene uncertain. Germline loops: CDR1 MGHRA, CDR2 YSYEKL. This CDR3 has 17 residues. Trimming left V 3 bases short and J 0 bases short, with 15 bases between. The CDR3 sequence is CASSQATRPSSGNTIYF. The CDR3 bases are TGCGCCAGCAGCCAGGCCACCCGGCCGAGCTCTGGAAACACCATATATTTT.

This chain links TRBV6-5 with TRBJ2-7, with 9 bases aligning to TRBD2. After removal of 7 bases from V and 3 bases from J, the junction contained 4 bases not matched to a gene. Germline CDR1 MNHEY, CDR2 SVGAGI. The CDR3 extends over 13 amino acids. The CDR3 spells CASIDSGSYEQYF. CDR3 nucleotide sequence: TGTGCCAGCATCGATAGCGGGAGCTACGAGCAGTACTTC.

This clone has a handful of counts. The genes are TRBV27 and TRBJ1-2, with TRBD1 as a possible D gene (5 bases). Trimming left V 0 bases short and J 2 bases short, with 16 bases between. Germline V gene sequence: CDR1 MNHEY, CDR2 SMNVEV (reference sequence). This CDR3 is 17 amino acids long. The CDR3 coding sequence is TGTGCCAGCAGTTTATCGCGGGGAAGGGGATCCAACTATGGCTACACCTTC. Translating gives CASSLSRGRGSNYGYTF.

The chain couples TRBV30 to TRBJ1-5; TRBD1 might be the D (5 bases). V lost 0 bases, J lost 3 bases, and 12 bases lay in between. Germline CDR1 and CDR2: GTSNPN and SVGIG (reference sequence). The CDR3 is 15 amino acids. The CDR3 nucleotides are TGTGCCTGGAGTGTACAAGGGGTCAACAATCAGCCCCAGCATTTT. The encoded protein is CAWSVQGVNNQPQHF. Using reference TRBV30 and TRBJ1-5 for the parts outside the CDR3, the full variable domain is SQTIHQWPATLVQPVGSPLSLECTVEGTSNPNLYWYRQAAGRGLQLLFYSVGIGQISSEVPQNLSASRPQDRQFILSSKKLLLSDSGFYLCAWSVQGVNNQPQHFGDGTRLSIL.

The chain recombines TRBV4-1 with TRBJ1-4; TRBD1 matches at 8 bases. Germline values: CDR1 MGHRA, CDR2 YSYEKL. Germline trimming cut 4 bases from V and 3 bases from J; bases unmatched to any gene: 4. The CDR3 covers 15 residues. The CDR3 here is CASSPQDRANEKLFF. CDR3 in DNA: TGCGCCAGCAGCCCCCAGGACAGGGCTAATGAAAAACTGTTTTTT.

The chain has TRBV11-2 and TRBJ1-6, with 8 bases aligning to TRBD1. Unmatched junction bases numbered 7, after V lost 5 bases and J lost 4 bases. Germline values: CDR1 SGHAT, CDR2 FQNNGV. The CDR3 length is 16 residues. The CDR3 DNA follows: TGTGCCAGCAGCGGGCCCCAGGGGGCGTATAATTCACCCCTCCACTTT. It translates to CASSGPQGAYNSPLHF.

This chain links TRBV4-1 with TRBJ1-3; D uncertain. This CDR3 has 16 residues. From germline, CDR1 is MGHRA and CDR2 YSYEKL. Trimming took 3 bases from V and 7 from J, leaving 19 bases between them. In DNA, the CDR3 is TGCGCCAGCAGCCAGGGGAATTCGGTGTTGGAGAACACCATATATTTT. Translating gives CASSQGNSVLENTIYF.

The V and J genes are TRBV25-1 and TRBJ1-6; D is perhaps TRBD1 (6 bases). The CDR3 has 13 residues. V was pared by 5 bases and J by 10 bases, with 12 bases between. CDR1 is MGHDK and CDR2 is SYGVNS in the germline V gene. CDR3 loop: CASSWQGNSPLHF. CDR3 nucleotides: TGTGCCAGCAGTTGGCAGGGGAACTCACCCCTCCACTTT.

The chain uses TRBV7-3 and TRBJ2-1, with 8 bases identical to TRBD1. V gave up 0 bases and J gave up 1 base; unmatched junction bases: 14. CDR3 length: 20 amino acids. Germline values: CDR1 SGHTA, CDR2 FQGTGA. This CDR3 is CASSLTPGTGSQRSYNEQFF. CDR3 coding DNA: TGTGCCAGCAGCTTAACACCGGGGACAGGATCCCAACGGTCCTACAATGAGCAGTTCTTC.

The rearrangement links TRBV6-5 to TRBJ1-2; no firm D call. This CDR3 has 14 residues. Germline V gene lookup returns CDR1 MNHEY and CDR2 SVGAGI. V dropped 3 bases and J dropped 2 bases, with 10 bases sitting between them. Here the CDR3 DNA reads TGTGCCAGCAGTTATGGTTTTCGGAACTATGGCTACACCTTC. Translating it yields CASSYGFRNYGYTF.